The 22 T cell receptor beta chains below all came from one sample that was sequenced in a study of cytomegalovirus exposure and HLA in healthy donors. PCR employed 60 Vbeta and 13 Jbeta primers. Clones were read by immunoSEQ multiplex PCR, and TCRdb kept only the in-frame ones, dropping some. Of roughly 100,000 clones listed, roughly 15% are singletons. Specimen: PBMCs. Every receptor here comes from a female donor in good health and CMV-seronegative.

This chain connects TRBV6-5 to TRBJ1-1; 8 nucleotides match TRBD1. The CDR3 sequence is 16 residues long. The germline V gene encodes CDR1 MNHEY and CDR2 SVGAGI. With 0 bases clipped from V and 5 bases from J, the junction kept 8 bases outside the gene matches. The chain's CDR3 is CASSYSLDRVRTEAFF. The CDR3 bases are TGTGCCAGCAGTTACTCTCTGGACAGGGTGAGGACTGAAGCTTTCTTT.

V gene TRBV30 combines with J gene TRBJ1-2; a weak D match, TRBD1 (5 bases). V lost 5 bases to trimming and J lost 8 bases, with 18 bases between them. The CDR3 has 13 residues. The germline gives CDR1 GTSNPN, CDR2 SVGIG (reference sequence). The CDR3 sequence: CAWGPQFQGGYTF. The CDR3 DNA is TGTGCCTGGGGCCCCCAGTTCCAGGGAGGCTACACCTTC.

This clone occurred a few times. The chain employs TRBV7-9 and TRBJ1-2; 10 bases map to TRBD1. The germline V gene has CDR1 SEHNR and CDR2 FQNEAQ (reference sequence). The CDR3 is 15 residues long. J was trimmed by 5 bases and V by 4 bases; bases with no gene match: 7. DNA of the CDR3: TGTGCCAGCAGCTCCGGGACAGGGGTATGGTATGGCTACACCTTC. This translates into CASSSGTGVWYGYTF.

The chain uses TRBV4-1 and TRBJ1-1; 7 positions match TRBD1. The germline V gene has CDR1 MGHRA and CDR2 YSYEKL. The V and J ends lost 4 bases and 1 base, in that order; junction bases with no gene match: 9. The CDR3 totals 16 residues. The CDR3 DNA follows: TGCGCCAGCAGCCTAATGACAGGGAGGACGAACACTGAAGCTTTCTTT. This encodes CASSLMTGRTNTEAFF.

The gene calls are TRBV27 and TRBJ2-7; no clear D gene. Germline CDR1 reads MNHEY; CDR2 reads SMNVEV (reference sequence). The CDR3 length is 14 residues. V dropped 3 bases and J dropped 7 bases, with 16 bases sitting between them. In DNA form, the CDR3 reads TGTGCCAGCAGTTTGTCCGGCGCTAGGAGTGAGCAGTACTTC. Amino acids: CASSLSGARSEQYF.

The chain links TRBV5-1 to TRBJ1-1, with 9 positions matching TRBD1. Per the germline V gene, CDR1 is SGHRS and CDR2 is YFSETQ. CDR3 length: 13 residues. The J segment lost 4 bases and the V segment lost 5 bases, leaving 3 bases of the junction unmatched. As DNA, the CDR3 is TGCGCCAGCAGAGTGACAGGGGGCACTGAAGCTTTCTTT. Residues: CASRVTGGTEAFF.

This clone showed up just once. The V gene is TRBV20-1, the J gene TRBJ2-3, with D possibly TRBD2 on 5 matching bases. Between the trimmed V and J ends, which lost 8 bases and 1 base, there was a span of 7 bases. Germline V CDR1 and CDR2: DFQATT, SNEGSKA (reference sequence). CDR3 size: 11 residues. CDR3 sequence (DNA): TGCAGTTCAGCGGGCACAGATACGCAGTATTTT. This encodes CSSAGTDTQYF.

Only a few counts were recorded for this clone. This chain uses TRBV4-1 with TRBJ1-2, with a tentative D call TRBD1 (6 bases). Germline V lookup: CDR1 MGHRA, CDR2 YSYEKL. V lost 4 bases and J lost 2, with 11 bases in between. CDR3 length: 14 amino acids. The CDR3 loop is CASSPTGQNYGYTF. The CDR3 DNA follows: TGCGCCAGCAGCCCCACAGGGCAGAACTATGGCTACACCTTC.

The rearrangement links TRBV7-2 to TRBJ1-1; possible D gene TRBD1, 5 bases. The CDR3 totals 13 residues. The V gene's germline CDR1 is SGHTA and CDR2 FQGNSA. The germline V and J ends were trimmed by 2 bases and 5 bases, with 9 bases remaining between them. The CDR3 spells CASSLTTGTEAFF. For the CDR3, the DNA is TGTGCCAGCAGCTTAACAACAGGAACTGAAGCTTTCTTT.

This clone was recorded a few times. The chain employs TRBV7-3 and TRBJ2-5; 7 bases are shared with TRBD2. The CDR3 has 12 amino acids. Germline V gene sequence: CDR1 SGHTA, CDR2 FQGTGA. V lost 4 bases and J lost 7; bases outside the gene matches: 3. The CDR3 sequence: CASSSPGGTQYF. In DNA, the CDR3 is TGTGCCAGCAGCTCCCCGGGGGGGACCCAGTACTTC.

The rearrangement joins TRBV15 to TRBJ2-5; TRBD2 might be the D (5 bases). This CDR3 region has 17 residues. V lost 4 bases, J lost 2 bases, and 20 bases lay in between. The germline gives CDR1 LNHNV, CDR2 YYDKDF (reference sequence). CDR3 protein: CATSNALATNNQETQYF. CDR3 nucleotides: TGTGCCACCAGCAATGCCCTCGCGACTAATAATCAAGAGACCCAGTACTTC.

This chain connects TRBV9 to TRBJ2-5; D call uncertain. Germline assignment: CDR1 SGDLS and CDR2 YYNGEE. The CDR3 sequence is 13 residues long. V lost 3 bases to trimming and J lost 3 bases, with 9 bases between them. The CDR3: CASSGLVEETQYF. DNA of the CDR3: TGTGCCAGCAGCGGACTGGTTGAAGAGACCCAGTACTTC.

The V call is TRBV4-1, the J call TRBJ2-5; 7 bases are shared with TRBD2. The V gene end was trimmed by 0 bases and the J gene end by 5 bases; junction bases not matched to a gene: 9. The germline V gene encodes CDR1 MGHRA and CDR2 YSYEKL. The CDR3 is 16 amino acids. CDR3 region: CASSQDRLAAWETQYF. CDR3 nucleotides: TGCGCCAGCAGCCAAGATCGCCTAGCGGCTTGGGAGACCCAGTACTTC.

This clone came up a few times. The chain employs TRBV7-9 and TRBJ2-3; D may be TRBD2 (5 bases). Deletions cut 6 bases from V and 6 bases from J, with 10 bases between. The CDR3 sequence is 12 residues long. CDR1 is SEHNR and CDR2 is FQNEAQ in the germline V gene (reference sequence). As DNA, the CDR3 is TGTGCCAGCAGTCCCCCGGGGGATACGCAGTATTTT. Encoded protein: CASSPPGDTQYF. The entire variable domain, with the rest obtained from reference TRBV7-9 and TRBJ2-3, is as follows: DTGVSQNPRHKITKRGQNVTFRCDPISEHNRLYWYRQTLGQGPEFLTYFQNEAQLEKSRLLSDRFSAERPKGSFSTLEIQRTEQGDSAMYLCASSPPGDTQYFGPGTRLTVL.

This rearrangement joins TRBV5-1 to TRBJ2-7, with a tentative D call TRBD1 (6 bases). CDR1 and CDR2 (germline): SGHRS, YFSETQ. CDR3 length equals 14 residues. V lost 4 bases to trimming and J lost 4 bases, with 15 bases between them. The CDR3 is CASSPDWGRYEQYF. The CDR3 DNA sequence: TGCGCCAGCAGCCCGGATTGGGGGCGATACGAGCAGTACTTC.

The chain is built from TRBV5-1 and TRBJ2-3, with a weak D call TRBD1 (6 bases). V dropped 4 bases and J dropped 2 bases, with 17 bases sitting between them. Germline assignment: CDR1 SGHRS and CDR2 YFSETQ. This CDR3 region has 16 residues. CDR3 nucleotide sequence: TGCGCCAGCAGCGACTACAGGGACCCGATCACAGATACGCAGTATTTT. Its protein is CASSDYRDPITDTQYF.

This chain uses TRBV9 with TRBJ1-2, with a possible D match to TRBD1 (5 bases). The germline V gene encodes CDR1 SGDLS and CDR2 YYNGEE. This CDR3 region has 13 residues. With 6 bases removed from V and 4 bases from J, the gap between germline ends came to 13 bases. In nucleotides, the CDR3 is TGTGCCAGCACCAGGGTGGAGGGCTATGGCTACACCTTC. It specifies CASTRVEGYGYTF.

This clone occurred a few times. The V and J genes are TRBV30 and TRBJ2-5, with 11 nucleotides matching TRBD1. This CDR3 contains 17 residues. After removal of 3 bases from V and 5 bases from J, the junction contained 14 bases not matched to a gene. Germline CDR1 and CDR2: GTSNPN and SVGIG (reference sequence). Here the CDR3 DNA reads TGTGCCTGGAGCCTACGAGGAGGACAGGGGGCATCGGAGACCCAGTACTTC. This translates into CAWSLRGGQGASETQYF.

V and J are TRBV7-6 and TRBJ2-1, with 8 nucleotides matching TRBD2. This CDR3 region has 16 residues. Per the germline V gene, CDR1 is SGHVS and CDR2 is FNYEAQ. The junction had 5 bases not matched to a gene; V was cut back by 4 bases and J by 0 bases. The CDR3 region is CASSSRSGSSYNEQFF. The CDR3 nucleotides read TGTGCCAGCAGCTCTCGGAGCGGGAGCTCCTACAATGAGCAGTTCTTC. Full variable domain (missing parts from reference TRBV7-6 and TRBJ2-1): GAGVSQSPRYKVTKRGQDVALRCDPISGHVSLYWYRQALGQGPEFLTYFNYEAQQDKSGLPNDRFSAERPEGSISTLTIQRTEQRDSAMYRCASSSRSGSSYNEQFFGPGTRLTVL.

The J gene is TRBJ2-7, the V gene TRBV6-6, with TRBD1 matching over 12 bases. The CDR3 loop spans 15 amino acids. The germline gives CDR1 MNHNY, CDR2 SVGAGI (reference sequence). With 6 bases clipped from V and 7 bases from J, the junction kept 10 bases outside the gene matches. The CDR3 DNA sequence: TGTGCCAGCAGCCTAACCGGGACAGGGGGCGGTGAGCAGTACTTC. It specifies CASSLTGTGGGEQYF.

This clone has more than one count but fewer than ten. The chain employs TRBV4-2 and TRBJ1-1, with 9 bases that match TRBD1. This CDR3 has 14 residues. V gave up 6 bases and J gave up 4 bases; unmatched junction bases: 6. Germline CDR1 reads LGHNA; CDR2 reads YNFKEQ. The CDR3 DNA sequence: TGTGCCAGCAGTCCCGGGACAGGGCTCACTGAAGCTTTCTTT. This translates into CASSPGTGLTEAFF.

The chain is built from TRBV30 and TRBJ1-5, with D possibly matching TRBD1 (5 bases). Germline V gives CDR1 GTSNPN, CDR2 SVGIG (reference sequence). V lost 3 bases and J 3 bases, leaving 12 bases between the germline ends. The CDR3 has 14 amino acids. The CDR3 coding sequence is TGTGCCTGGAGCCCCACAGGAAACAATCAGCCCCAGCATTTT. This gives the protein CAWSPTGNNQPQHF.